This T cell receptor (beta chain) was identified during a study of blood T cell repertoires in COVID-19. Study-wide context: COVID-19 samples collected from the United States, Italy and Spain covered acute and convalescent phases.

CDR1 is MGHDK, CDR2 SYGVNS, per germline. The CDR3 consists of 16 residues. With 2 bases removed from V and 0 bases from J, the gap between germline ends came to 11 bases. Original handling: Cell counts per sample came from amplifying reference gene primers. Assay: immunoSEQ multiplex PCR; the TCRdb copy retains only in-frame clones and omits some. V, J and clone size reflect that table, while D and trimming were determined from the DNA. The table records hundreds of thousands of clones, 90% of them present only once. Across about 22 US areas, participants ranged in age from 18 to 89 years. Sequenced: PBMCs or T cells enriched from blood (not recorded which). The clonotype comes from a man aged 25-45 years who had been exposed to COVID-19. V is TRBV25-1 and J is TRBJ1-3; no clear D. CDR3 amino acids: CASSEQVPDSGNTIYF. The CDR3 bases are TGTGCCAGCAGTGAACAGGTCCCCGACTCTGGAAACACCATATATTTT.